This entry is about one T cell receptor beta chain. Its antigen is not identified. Clones were sequenced by immunoSEQ multiplex PCR, and TCRdb holds only the in-frame ones, with some missing. This sample has over 25,000 clones, with 92% found just once. The data originate from a study of T cell clonotyping in hematopoietic cell transplantation. General observations from the study: Few recipient clonotypes overlapped donors; over 95% were de novo at given depth. Broader posttransplant TCR repertoire diversity was predicted by graft donor and pretransplant recipient Inverse Simpson Index values. After transplant, recipient diversity fell while pathologically expanded clonotypes grew through day 180.

Samples: about 28 days before transplant, then days 30, 100 and 180 after. Germline lookup yields CDR1 MNHNS and CDR2 SASEGT. V was trimmed by 4 bases and J by 5 bases, leaving 17 bases between them. This CDR3 region has 15 residues. This TCR was sampled from a female patient between 50 and 59 years old who had an allogeneic stem cell transplant from a related donor, so the T cells may come from the graft donor. Some clones in this sample may be carry-over from other donors' samples. The starting material was PBMCs, obtained 100 days after allogeneic stem cell transplant. The chain couples TRBV6-1 to TRBJ2-5; possible D gene TRBD1, 5 bases. The CDR3 loop is CASSASWGPGETQYF. The CDR3 region has the DNA TGTGCCAGCAGTGCCTCCTGGGGTCCAGGGGAGACCCAGTACTTC.